The 23 T cell receptor beta chains below come from one sample, sequenced in a study of T cell repertoires in cytomegalovirus infection. The antigens for these receptors are not known. TCRdb reprocessed the reads with MiXCR, giving one entry per CDR3 protein. The table shows about 920,000 distinct CDR3 sequences, with less than 40% occurring only once. Source: cultured CD8+ T cells from PBMCs, taken from culture after CMV antigen stimulation. These receptors were obtained from a human donor in good health (CMV status not recorded). Some clones in this sample may be carry-over from other donors' samples.

V gene TRBV6-2 or TRBV6-3 combines with J gene TRBJ2-5; D gene unclear. This CDR3 contains 15 residues. V was trimmed by 2 bases and J by 1 base, leaving 11 bases between them. Germline V gene lookup returns CDR1 MNHEY and CDR2 SVGEGT. The CDR3 region is CASSYAMGIQETQYF. The CDR3, as DNA: TGTGCCAGCAGTTACGCGATGGGGATCCAAGAGACCCAGTACTTC.

This chain uses TRBV24-1 with TRBJ1-2; a weak D match, TRBD1 (5 bases). V was trimmed by 4 bases and J by 2 bases, leaving 10 bases between them. The CDR3 runs 14 residues. Germline lookup yields CDR1 KGHDR and CDR2 SFDVKD. This chain's CDR3 is CATSERDFNYGYTF. The CDR3 DNA reads as TGTGCCACCAGTGAGCGGGACTTCAACTATGGCTACACCTTC.

This clonotype was counted a few times. J is TRBJ2-5 and V is TRBV28; D uncertain. CDR3 length: 15 residues. V was cut by 7 bases and J by 3 bases, with 18 bases left in between. The V gene's germline CDR1 is MDHEN and CDR2 SYDVKM. CDR3: CASTSEAVRKETQYF. The CDR3 bases are TGTGCCAGCACCTCAGAGGCCGTTCGGAAAGAGACCCAGTACTTC.

CDR3 sequence (DNA): TGTGCCAGCAGTTTCAATTTTGGGAACCTGAACACTGAAGCTTTCTTT. Encoded protein: CASSFNFGNLNTEAFF. The rearrangement uses TRBV6-2 or TRBV6-3 and TRBJ1-1; no definite D call. Germline values: CDR1 MNHEY, CDR2 SVGEGT. There are 16 residues in the CDR3. Trimming removed 4 bases from V and 0 bases from J, with 15 bases in between.

This clonotype was observed a few times. Here the CDR3 reads CSASHLDTQYF. CDR3 DNA: TGCAGTGCTAGTCACCTAGATACGCAGTATTTT. The V gene is TRBV20-1, the J gene TRBJ2-3, with D unclear. Trimming cost V 3 bases and J 5 bases, with 6 bases left between them. The CDR3 spans 11 residues. CDR1 and CDR2 from the germline V gene are DFQATT and SNEGSKA (reference sequence).

The V gene is TRBV19, the J gene TRBJ1-1, with 8 bases lining up with TRBD1. The germline CDR1 and CDR2 sequences are LNHDA and SQIVND (reference sequence). V was clipped by 3 bases and J by 0 bases; unmatched bases: 9. This CDR3 comprises 17 residues. The CDR3 DNA is TGTGCCAGTAGTATCCCGACAGGGGTGCAAATGAACACTGAAGCTTTCTTT. Its protein is CASSIPTGVQMNTEAFF.

J is TRBJ1-6 and V is TRBV2; tentative D call: TRBD1 (6 bases). CDR1 and CDR2 from the germline V gene are SNHLY and FYNNEI. The CDR3 runs to 15 residues. With 7 bases removed from V and 3 bases from J, the gap between germline ends came to 13 bases. The CDR3 region is CASIETGHYNSPLHF. For the CDR3, the DNA is TGTGCCAGCATCGAGACAGGCCACTATAATTCACCCCTCCACTTT.

This clonotype was picked up many times. The chain couples TRBV6-1 to TRBJ2-3, with 8 positions matching TRBD2. With V trimmed by 6 bases and J by 3 bases, 11 bases remained unmatched. CDR1 MNHNS and CDR2 SASEGT come from the germline V gene. The CDR3 has 16 residues. The CDR3 DNA reads as TGTGCCAGCAGCCACGGGGGGGGGTTTCGGACAGATACGCAGTATTTT. Translated, it gives CASSHGGGFRTDTQYF.

This clonotype has just a few counts. The gene calls are TRBV7-2 and TRBJ2-1; D is uncertain. CDR3 length equals 16 residues. Germline CDR1 is SGHTA and CDR2 is FQGNSA. Deletions cut 4 bases from V and 2 bases from J, with 15 bases between. The CDR3 sequence: CASSSQLDGPYNEQFF. The DNA of the CDR3 is TGTGCCAGCAGCTCCCAACTCGACGGTCCCTACAATGAGCAGTTCTTC. The whole variable domain, filled in from reference TRBV7-2 and TRBJ2-1, reads GAGVSQSPSNKVTEKGKDVELRCDPISGHTALYWYRQSLGQGLEFLIYFQGNSAPDKSGLPSDRFSAERTGGSVSTLTIQRTQQEDSAVYLCASSSQLDGPYNEQFFGPGTRLTVL.

This chain joins TRBV14 and TRBJ1-4; 9 bases are shared with TRBD1. CDR3 length: 17 residues. Unmatched junction bases numbered 7, after V lost 1 base and J lost 4 bases. Per the germline V gene, CDR1 is SGHDN and CDR2 is FVKESK. As DNA, the CDR3 is TGTGCCAGCAGCCAAGCTTGGACAGGGGTCGTTAATGAAAAACTGTTTTTT. Translation gives CASSQAWTGVVNEKLFF.

V usage is TRBV5-1 and J usage is TRBJ1-1, with TRBD1 as a possible D gene (6 bases). Germline V lookup: CDR1 SGHRS, CDR2 YFSETQ. The CDR3 spans 16 residues. Trimming cost V 4 bases and J 4 bases, with 20 bases left between them. CDR3 nucleotide sequence: TGCGCCAGCAGCCGAATACAGGGTACAGGGTTCACTGAAGCTTTCTTT. Translating gives CASSRIQGTGFTEAFF.

The gene calls are TRBV19 and TRBJ2-7; D possibly corresponds to TRBD2 (5 bases). Germline CDR1 and CDR2: LNHDA and SQIVND (reference sequence). V shed 3 bases and J shed 2 bases, with 11 bases lying between them. CDR3 length equals 14 residues. The CDR3 region has the DNA TGTGCCAGTAGTATGTGGGAGCATACCTACGAGCAGTACTTC. Translated: CASSMWEHTYEQYF. Combining the CDR3 with reference TRBV19 and TRBJ2-7 gives the whole variable domain DGGITQSPKYLFRKEGQNVTLSCEQNLNHDAMYWYRQDPGQGLRLIYYSQIVNDFQKGDIAEGYSVSREKKESFPLTVTSAQKNPTAFYLCASSMWEHTYEQYFGPGTRLTVT.

This chain connects TRBV18 to TRBJ2-1, with a possible D match to TRBD2 (5 bases). The V gene's germline CDR1 is KGHSH and CDR2 LQKENI. Deletions cut 6 bases from V and 8 bases from J, with 14 bases between. The CDR3 is 13 amino acids. Here the CDR3 DNA reads TGTGCCAGCTCCCCGCCGAGGGCTTATGAGCAGTTCTTC. This encodes CASSPPRAYEQFF.

This clonotype has a handful of counts. The chain combines TRBV5-6 with TRBJ2-1; weak D call: TRBD1 (6 bases). Trimming took 0 bases from V and 4 from J, leaving 14 bases between them. Germline CDR1 and CDR2: SGHDT and YYEEEE. The CDR3 totals 16 residues. CDR3 DNA sequence: TGTGCCAGCAGCTTGGCCCATAGGGGGTGGTACAATGAGCAGTTCTTC. Its translation: CASSLAHRGWYNEQFF.

This clonotype was seen only a few times. V is TRBV19 and J is TRBJ2-3; D is unclear. V lost 9 bases, J lost 0 bases, and 7 bases lay in between. Germline-derived CDR1 and CDR2 are LNHDA and SQIVND (reference sequence). The CDR3 is 12 residues long. The CDR3 protein is CASSWSTDTQYF. The CDR3 DNA sequence: TGTGCCAGCAGTTGGAGCACAGATACGCAGTATTTT.

The chain uses TRBV15 and TRBJ2-5; D is unclear. Per the germline V gene, CDR1 is LNHNV and CDR2 is YYDKDF (reference sequence). The CDR3 consists of 16 residues. V gave up 1 base and J gave up 3 bases, with 15 bases separating them. The CDR3 loop is CATSRVPGRIKETQYF. As DNA, the CDR3 is TGTGCCACCAGCAGAGTCCCCGGACGGATAAAAGAGACCCAGTACTTC.

Regarding this clonotype: This could be a read error, since a much larger clone is one nucleotide away. The V gene is TRBV4-2, the J gene TRBJ1-1; D is possibly TRBD1 (6 bases). The CDR3 has 15 amino acids. V lost 0 bases and J 1 base, leaving 9 bases between the germline ends. Per the germline V gene, CDR1 is LGHNA and CDR2 is YNFKEQ. CDR3: CASSQEQGANTEAFF. CDR3 sequence (DNA): TGTGCCAGCAGCCAAGAACAGGGAGCGAACACTGAAGCTTTCTTT.

This rearrangement joins TRBV12-3 or TRBV12-4 to TRBJ2-2, with D possibly being TRBD2 (6 bases). The CDR3 is 12 residues long. V was cut by 5 bases and J by 8 bases, with 9 bases left in between. The CDR3 DNA reads as TGTGCCAGCAGTCGGGGGAGGGGGGAGCTGTTTTTT. Translation gives CASSRGRGELFF.

Regarding this clonotype: A junction end diverges from the germline sequence, so it may reflect a read error. The rearrangement links TRBV2 to TRBJ2-7; TRBD2 might be the D (6 bases). CDR1 is SNHLY and CDR2 is FYNNEI in the germline V gene. The CDR3 contains 11 residues. CDR3: CVSSEGGDPYF. The CDR3 DNA sequence: TGTGTCAGCAGTGAAGGAGGGGACCCGTACTTC.

The chain links TRBV4-3 to TRBJ2-1; D tentatively reads TRBD1 or TRBD2 (5 bases each). V was pared by 1 base and J by 7 bases, with 14 bases between. Germline assignment: CDR1 LGHNA and CDR2 YSLEER. This CDR3 is 15 amino acids long. CDR3 sequence: CASSQGGSPGNEQFF. CDR3 DNA sequence: TGCGCCAGCAGCCAAGGGGGCTCTCCGGGGAATGAGCAGTTCTTC.

The CDR3 spells CASSEFYRGVETQYF. The DNA of the CDR3 is TGTGCCAGCAGTGAATTTTACAGGGGTGTGGAGACCCAGTACTTC. The gene calls are TRBV25-1 and TRBJ2-5; 7 bases are a match to TRBD1. Germline values: CDR1 MGHDK, CDR2 SYGVNS. The trim removed 1 base at V and 5 bases at J, leaving 7 bases unmatched. This CDR3 has 15 amino acids.

With respect to this clonotype: A much larger clonotype is one base distant, so this may be a read error. The chain recombines TRBV7-6 with TRBJ2-7, with a weak D call TRBD2 (6 bases). The germline V gene has CDR1 SGHVS and CDR2 FNYEAQ. This CDR3 has 16 residues. CDR3 DNA sequence: TGTGCCAACAGCCCCCCCGCGTCAGGGAGGCTCTCCGAGCAGTACTTC. Its translation is CANSPPASGRLSEQYF.

The chain is built from TRBV5-1 and TRBJ1-5; possible D gene TRBD1, 6 bases. The CDR3 is made up of 14 amino acids. V lost 6 bases, J lost 1 base, and 11 bases lay in between. Germline CDR1 is SGHRS and CDR2 is YFSETQ. DNA for the CDR3: TGCGCCAGCAAGGAGGGGGGGAGCAATCAGCCCCAGCATTTT. It yields the protein CASKEGGSNQPQHF. Filled out from reference TRBV5-1 and TRBJ1-5, the complete variable domain reads KAGVTQTPRYLIKTRGQQVTLSCSPISGHRSVSWYQQTPGQGLQFLFEYFSETQRNKGNFPGRFSGRQFSNSRSEMNVSTLELGDSALYLCASKEGGSNQPQHFGDGTRLSIL.